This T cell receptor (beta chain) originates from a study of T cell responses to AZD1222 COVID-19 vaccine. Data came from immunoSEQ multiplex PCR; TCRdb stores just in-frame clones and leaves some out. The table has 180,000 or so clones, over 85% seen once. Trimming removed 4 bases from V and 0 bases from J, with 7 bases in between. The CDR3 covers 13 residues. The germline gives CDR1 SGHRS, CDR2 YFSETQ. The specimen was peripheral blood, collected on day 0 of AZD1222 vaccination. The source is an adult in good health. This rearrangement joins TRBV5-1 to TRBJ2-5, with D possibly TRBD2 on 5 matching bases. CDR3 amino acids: CASSRRDQETQYF. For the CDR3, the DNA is TGCGCCAGCAGCAGGCGGGACCAAGAGACCCAGTACTTC.